Listed below are T cell receptor beta chains from one sample, sequenced in a study of blood T cell repertoires in COVID-19. The protocol was immunoSEQ multiplex PCR, while the TCRdb copy is restricted to in-frame clones and leaves out a portion. The sample holds around 280,000 clones, 85% seen once. Sequencing input: peripheral blood. These TCRs come from a woman between 50 and 59 years old with active or convalescent COVID-19. Each CDR3 is given with its conserved first and last residue. D genes are given only for firm matches. Only some rows state a clone size, as once, few, many or a class for expanded clones.

D,size,J,V,DNA,CDR3
TRBD1,few,TRBJ2-5,TRBV9,TGTGCCAGCAGCGTAGGCGGGACAGGGTACCAAGAGACCCAGTACTTC,CASSVGGTGYQETQYF
TRBD1,-,TRBJ1-3,TRBV6-5,TGTGCCAGCAGCCTCGGACAGGTCTCTGGAAACACCATATATTTT,CASSLGQVSGNTIYF
TRBD2,-,TRBJ2-1,TRBV6-5,TGTGCCAGCTTTTTTAGAGCGGGAGGAGGGAATGAGCAGTTCTTC,CASFFRAGGGNEQFF
-,-,TRBJ2-1,TRBV24-1,TGTGCCACCAGTGGTCCCGAGGCGGAATCCTACAATGAGCAGTTCTTC,CATSGPEAESYNEQFF
-,-,TRBJ2-6,TRBV27,TGTGCCAGCCGAACCAGAGGGTCTGGGGCCAACGTCCTGACTTTC,CASRTRGSGANVLTF
TRBD1,-,TRBJ1-2,TRBV6-5,TGTGCCAGCCGAATCACAGGGGGCTATGGCTACACCTTC,CASRITGGYGYTF
TRBD2,-,TRBJ2-3,TRBV5-1,TGCGCCAGCAGCCCCGGGACTAGCGGGAGTACAGATACGCAGTATTTT,CASSPGTSGSTDTQYF
TRBD2,many,TRBJ2-5,TRBV3-1/TRBV3-2,TGTGCCAGCAGCCAAGTACGGGAGGCTCACCAAGAGACCCAGTACTTC,CASSQVREAHQETQYF
TRBD2,-,TRBJ2-1,TRBV10-3,TGTGCCATCAGTGAGAACGCGGGAGGGCTAAATGAGCAGTTCTTC,CAISENAGGLNEQFF
TRBD1,once,TRBJ2-1,TRBV4-1,TGCGCCAGCAGCCAGGGGAGGGACAGGGGAGGAGACAATGAGCAGTTCTTC,CASSQGRDRGGDNEQFF
-,-,TRBJ2-1,TRBV20-1,TGCAGTGCTAGCACGGTGCCTGAGCAGTTCTTC,CSASTVPEQFF
TRBD1,-,TRBJ1-2,TRBV5-8,TGTGCCAGCAGCTTTGGGGACAGGGCTAACTATGGCTACACCTTC,CASSFGDRANYGYTF
-,-,TRBJ1-5,TRBV10-3,TGTGCCATCAGTTCGGAGGGGCCCAATCAGCCCCAGCATTTT,CAISSEGPNQPQHF
TRBD2,-,TRBJ2-3,TRBV19,TGTGCCAGTAGTATAGCCCTAGCGGGAGGGCCTTCGGATACGCAGTATTTT,CASSIALAGGPSDTQYF
-,-,TRBJ1-4,TRBV5-1,TGCGCCAGCAGCCCGACGGGGGGGAATGAAAAACTGTTTTTT,CASSPTGGNEKLFF
-,-,TRBJ2-2,TRBV10-3,TGTGCCATCAGTCGGCCCTGGGCAGGGGACGCGAACACCGGGGAGCTGTTTTTT,CAISRPWAGDANTGELFF
TRBD2,few,TRBJ2-5,TRBV10-3,TGTGCCATCAGTGAGGCGTTAGCGGGATCCGGGGAGACCCAGTACTTC,CAISEALAGSGETQYF
TRBD2,-,TRBJ2-7,TRBV6-2/TRBV6-3,TGTGCCAGCACCCCTAGCGGGAGGGCCCCTTACGAGCAGTACTTC,CASTPSGRAPYEQYF
-,-,TRBJ2-6,TRBV2,TGTGCCAGCAGTTCTTCCGACTTCTCTGGGGCCAACGTCCTGACTTTC,CASSSSDFSGANVLTF
TRBD1,-,TRBJ1-2,TRBV6-5,TGTGCCAGCAGTCGACAGGGGGTCTATGGCTACACCTTC,CASSRQGVYGYTF
TRBD2,-,TRBJ2-1,TRBV6-1,TGTGCCAGCAGTGAACCTGTGACTAGCGGGAGCAGCGTCGCTGAGCAGTTCTTC,CASSEPVTSGSSVAEQFF
TRBD2,-,TRBJ2-5,TRBV18,TGTGCCAGCTCCCCCCGGGGACTACTTCAAGAGACCCAGTACTTC,CASSPRGLLQETQYF
-,-,TRBJ2-7,TRBV5-4,TGTGCCAGCAGCTTGGGTAGGGGGTTTGACGAGCAGTACTTC,CASSLGRGFDEQYF
-,-,TRBJ1-1,TRBV6-6,TGTGCCAGCGGAGAGGGACAGAACACTGAAGCTTTCTTT,CASGEGQNTEAFF
TRBD1,-,TRBJ1-3,TRBV11-2,TGTGCCAGCAGCTCCCACAGGGGTTTCCTCACGCGGGCTGGAAACACCATATATTTT,CASSSHRGFLTRAGNTIYF
-,-,TRBJ1-2,TRBV3-1/TRBV3-2,TGTGCCAGCAGCCAAACGGAGGGCTATGGCTACACCTTC,CASSQTEGYGYTF
-,-,TRBJ1-2,TRBV7-9,TGTGCCAGCAGCCACAGTGGTCCGGCGAGGCGGGTTGGCTACACCTTC,CASSHSGPARRVGYTF
-,-,TRBJ2-7,TRBV30,TGTGCCTGGAGTGTTGCCGCGGGTCCCACCTACGAGCAGTACTTC,CAWSVAAGPTYEQYF
TRBD1,-,TRBJ2-1,TRBV6-1,TGTGCCAGCAGTGAAGGGTTACAGGGGGCCGGCGAGTGTGAGCAGTTCTTC,CASSEGLQGAGECEQFF
-,-,TRBJ1-1,TRBV30,TGTGCCTGGCTTGGGCAGTCAAACACTGAAGCTTTCTTT,CAWLGQSNTEAFF
-,-,TRBJ2-4,TRBV4-1,TGCGCCAGCAGCCAAGTCGGGGGCAAAAACATTCAGTACTTC,CASSQVGGKNIQYF
-,few,TRBJ1-6,TRBV5-1,TGCGCCAGCAGGCCTACCAATAATTCACCCCTCCACTTT,CASRPTNNSPLHF
TRBD2,-,TRBJ2-3,TRBV19,TGTGCCAGTAGAGGACTAGCGGGAGTTGGAGGGGTCACCACAGATACGCAGTATTTT,CASRGLAGVGGVTTDTQYF
TRBD2,-,TRBJ2-1,TRBV29-1,TGCAGCGTTGGGGATTCTGGGCTAGCGGGACAGTTCTTC,CSVGDSGLAGQFF
-,-,TRBJ2-7,TRBV6-2/TRBV6-3,TGTGCCAGCAGTTACGGTCGGGTGTCCTACGAGCAGTACTTC,CASSYGRVSYEQYF
-,-,TRBJ2-7,TRBV28,TGTGCCAGCAGTTCCCCTCGGACAGAGGCTACTTACGAGCAGTACTTC,CASSSPRTEATYEQYF
TRBD1,-,TRBJ2-5,TRBV29-1,TGCAGCGTTACGCCGGGACAGGGCCTCCCGGAGACCCAGTACTTC,CSVTPGQGLPETQYF
TRBD1,few,TRBJ1-3,TRBV7-2,TGTGCCAGCAGCGACAGAACGTTGGCAGGGGGGCCCTCTGGAAACACCATATATTTT,CASSDRTLAGGPSGNTIYF
-,-,TRBJ2-1,TRBV6-6,TGTGCCAGCATGGGGGGAGTTCCTGAGCAGTTCTTC,CASMGGVPEQFF
TRBD2,-,TRBJ2-7,TRBV27,TGTGCCAGCAGAACTAGCGGGAGAGGGAGTGTCTACGAGCAGTACTTC,CASRTSGRGSVYEQYF
-,-,TRBJ2-7,TRBV6-2/TRBV6-3,TGTGCCAGCAGTTACGGTCCTAGCGCAACCTACGAGCAGTACTTC,CASSYGPSATYEQYF
-,-,TRBJ2-1,TRBV5-5,TGTGCCAGCAGCTTGGCCAGAGTGGGGGCTCGCAATGAGCAGTTCTTC,CASSLARVGARNEQFF
TRBD1,-,TRBJ2-3,TRBV11-1,TGTGCCAGCAGCTTTAGCCCAGGGGGAGATACGCAGTATTTT,CASSFSPGGDTQYF
TRBD2,-,TRBJ2-1,TRBV28,TGTGCCAGCAGGGAGAGCGGGAGGACCTCCTACAATGAGCAGTTCTTC,CASRESGRTSYNEQFF
-,-,TRBJ1-4,TRBV19,TGTGCCAGTAGTATACCGCTAACAACTAATGAAAAACTGTTTTTT,CASSIPLTTNEKLFF
-,-,TRBJ2-5,TRBV29-1,TGCAGCGTTGGACATACGCAGACCCAGTACTTC,CSVGHTQTQYF
TRBD1,-,TRBJ2-3,TRBV3-1/TRBV3-2,TGTGCCAGCAGCCAAGGGGACAGTTCTAGCACAGATACGCAGTATTTT,CASSQGDSSSTDTQYF
TRBD2,-,TRBJ2-1,TRBV7-2,TGTGCCAGCAGCCCCGAATCGGGACTAGCGCCCTACAATGAGCAGTTCTTC,CASSPESGLAPYNEQFF
-,-,TRBJ1-3,TRBV29-1,TGCAGCGCCCGCACAGGAGCCTCTGGAAACACCATATATTTT,CSARTGASGNTIYF
TRBD1,-,TRBJ1-1,TRBV28,TGTGCCAGCAGTCCCAGACAGGGATTATCTCGGACTGAAGCTTTCTTT,CASSPRQGLSRTEAFF
-,-,TRBJ1-1,TRBV3-1/TRBV3-2,TGTGCCAGCAAAGGGGGGGTTGCCACTGAAGCTTTCTTT,CASKGGVATEAFF
-,once,TRBJ1-5,TRBV11-3,TGTGCCAGCAGCTTGTCCCGGGACACCACTCAGCCCCAGCATTTT,CASSLSRDTTQPQHF
TRBD2,-,TRBJ2-7,TRBV4-2,TGTGCCAGCAGCCAAGATTTCGGCGTTAGCGGGAGTATATACGAGCAGTACTTC,CASSQDFGVSGSIYEQYF
-,-,TRBJ1-1,TRBV28,TGTGCCAGCAGTTTCCTACGGGGGGGATGGACCTACTTT,CASSFLRGGWTYF
-,-,TRBJ2-1,TRBV20-1,TGCAGTGCTAGAGCAGTCAATGAGCAGTTCTTC,CSARAVNEQFF
-,-,TRBJ2-3,TRBV18,TGTGCCAGCTCACCAACTAGTTTCACAGATACGCAGTATTTT,CASSPTSFTDTQYF
TRBD1,-,TRBJ1-1,TRBV30,TGTGCCTGGAGGCTCGCGGGACAGGCCACTGAAGCTTTCTTT,CAWRLAGQATEAFF
-,-,TRBJ2-3,TRBV29-1,TGCAGCGTTGAAGTAGAGGGGGGCACAGATACGCAGTATTTT,CSVEVEGGTDTQYF
-,-,TRBJ1-5,TRBV28,TGTGCCAGCAGCATCCGGTGGAGGGGAGTAAGCAATCAGCCCCAGCATTTT,CASSIRWRGVSNQPQHF
-,-,TRBJ2-5,TRBV28,TGTGCCAGCAGTCGAGGGGGGGCAAAAGAGACCCAGTACTTC,CASSRGGAKETQYF